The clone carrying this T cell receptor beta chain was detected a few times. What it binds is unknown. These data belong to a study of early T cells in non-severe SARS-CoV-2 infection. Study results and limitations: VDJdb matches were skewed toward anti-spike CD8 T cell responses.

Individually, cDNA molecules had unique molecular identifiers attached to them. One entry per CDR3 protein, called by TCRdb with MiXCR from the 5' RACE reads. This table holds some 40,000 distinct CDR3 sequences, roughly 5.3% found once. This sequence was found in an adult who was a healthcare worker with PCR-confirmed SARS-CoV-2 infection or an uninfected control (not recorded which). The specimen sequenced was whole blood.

Here the CDR3 reads CSVELGNTGELFF. CDR3 nucleotides: TGCAGCGTTGAATTAGGGAACACCGGGGAGCTGTTTTTT. The chain joins TRBV29-1 to TRBJ2-2; D remains unclear. From germline, CDR1 is SQVTM and CDR2 ANQGSEA. The germline V and J ends were trimmed by 2 bases and 1 base, with 5 bases remaining between them. The CDR3 is made up of 13 amino acids.